Shown below are 17 T cell receptor beta chains from a single sample sequenced in a study of T cell changes during pregnancy in multiple sclerosis. Measured with immunoSEQ multiplex PCR; TCRdb has only the in-frame clones, and not every one. The sample consists of approximately 57,000 clones, approximately 90% of them appearing once. This sample comprised peripheral blood, obtained after pregnancy. All receptors come from a female donor in good health, enrolled as a control in a pregnancy study.

The chain is built from TRBV28 and TRBJ1-1; no clear D gene. Between the trimmed V and J ends, which lost 5 bases and 5 bases, there was a span of 9 bases. This CDR3 is 12 amino acids long. Looked up from germline, CDR1 is MDHEN and CDR2 is SYDVKM. The CDR3 here is CASSPLRTEAFF. In nucleotides, the CDR3 is TGTGCCAGCAGTCCTCTGCGGACTGAAGCTTTCTTT.

The gene calls are TRBV4-1 and TRBJ2-7; possible D gene TRBD1, 6 bases. CDR1 MGHRA and CDR2 YSYEKL come from the germline V gene. This CDR3 comprises 15 residues. Trimming removed 1 base at V and 0 bases at J, with 10 bases between. The CDR3 region has the DNA TGCGCCAGCAGCCAAGCCCCGGACAGCTCCTACGAGCAGTACTTC. Amino acid sequence: CASSQAPDSSYEQYF.

V and J are TRBV9 and TRBJ2-5; 8 nucleotides align to TRBD2. The CDR3 is 14 residues long. The germline V gene encodes CDR1 SGDLS and CDR2 YYNGEE. The V gene end was trimmed by 5 bases and the J gene end by 4 bases; junction bases not matched to a gene: 7. CDR3 amino acids: CASSMWLAGETQYF. DNA of the CDR3: TGTGCCAGCAGTATGTGGCTAGCGGGAGAGACCCAGTACTTC.

The V call is TRBV28, the J call TRBJ1-3; D unclear. This CDR3 is 16 amino acids long. The ends were cut back, 5 bases at V and 4 bases at J, with 18 bases in the middle. Germline V CDR1 and CDR2: MDHEN, SYDVKM. CDR3 loop: CASSRIPGLTGNTIYF. CDR3 nucleotides: TGTGCCAGCAGTCGCATACCGGGTCTCACGGGAAACACCATATATTTT.

The rearrangement links TRBV7-8 to TRBJ1-5; perhaps TRBD1 as D (5 bases). CDR1 and CDR2 from the germline V gene are SGHVS and FQNEAQ. Trimming cost V 4 bases and J 2 bases, with 12 bases left between them. The CDR3 has 15 amino acids. The CDR3 protein is CASSSGGGGNQPQHF. DNA for the CDR3: TGTGCCAGCAGCTCCGGGGGGGGTGGCAATCAGCCCCAGCATTTT.

This chain connects TRBV5-4 to TRBJ1-4, with no clear D. This CDR3 is 16 amino acids long. V was trimmed by 2 bases and J by 4 bases, leaving 15 bases between them. The germline V gene encodes CDR1 SGHNT and CDR2 YYREEE (reference sequence). The CDR3 loop reads CASSLETSRSNEKLFF. In nucleotides, the CDR3 is TGTGCCAGCAGCTTAGAGACGTCGCGGAGTAATGAAAAACTGTTTTTT.

The chain is built from TRBV7-2 and TRBJ1-4; 9 nucleotides match TRBD1. J gave up 4 bases and V 5 bases, and 2 bases lay outside the gene matches. The CDR3 sequence is 14 residues long. Germline CDR1 is SGHTA and CDR2 is FQGNSA. The CDR3 loop reads CASSVGQGNEKLFF. Written as DNA, the CDR3 is TGTGCCAGCAGCGTGGGACAGGGTAATGAAAAACTGTTTTTT.

In this sample, this clone turned up a few times. The rearrangement joins TRBV29-1 to TRBJ1-4; unclear D gene. Per the germline V gene, CDR1 is SQVTM and CDR2 is ANQGSEA. The CDR3 spans 14 residues. Trimming removed 1 base at V and 7 bases at J, with 13 bases between. The DNA for the CDR3 is TGCAGCGTTGAAGCAGTTGCTGGGAGTGAAAAACTGTTTTTT. This sequence encodes CSVEAVAGSEKLFF.

The J gene is TRBJ1-2, the V gene TRBV4-3, with D hard to call. This CDR3 region has 15 residues. CDR1 LGHNA and CDR2 YSLEER come from the germline V gene. Trimming left V 0 bases short and J 2 bases short, with 10 bases between. The CDR3 spells CASSQDGDGNYGYTF. The CDR3 DNA sequence: TGCGCCAGCAGCCAAGACGGAGACGGCAACTATGGCTACACCTTC.

The CDR3, as DNA: TGTGCCAGCAGCCCGGGACAGCAAGAGACCCAGTACTTC. It encodes CASSPGQQETQYF. This rearrangement joins TRBV7-2 to TRBJ2-5, with 7 bases aligning to TRBD1. CDR3 length: 13 residues. Germline V lookup: CDR1 SGHTA, CDR2 FQGNSA. V gave up 5 bases and J gave up 2 bases; unmatched junction bases: 2.

The chain employs TRBV5-4 and TRBJ1-4, with 7 nucleotides matching TRBD1. The CDR3 totals 15 residues. V was pared by 4 bases and J by 4 bases, with 7 bases of the junction left unmatched. Germline V lookup: CDR1 SGHNT, CDR2 YYREEE (reference sequence). This chain's CDR3 is CASSTGQVYNEKLFF. CDR3 DNA sequence: TGTGCCAGCAGCACCGGACAGGTGTATAATGAAAAACTGTTTTTT.

V usage is TRBV19 and J usage is TRBJ1-2; D uncertain. CDR1 LNHDA and CDR2 SQIVND come from the germline V gene (reference sequence). V lost 3 bases, J lost 1 base, and 9 bases lay in between. CDR3 size: 14 residues. The CDR3 loop reads CASSIAVDNYGYTF. CDR3 bases: TGTGCCAGTAGTATCGCGGTAGATAACTATGGCTACACCTTC. The complete variable domain, with remaining parts taken from reference TRBV19 and TRBJ1-2, reads DGGITQSPKYLFRKEGQNVTLSCEQNLNHDAMYWYRQDPGQGLRLIYYSQIVNDFQKGDIAEGYSVSREKKESFPLTVTSAQKNPTAFYLCASSIAVDNYGYTFGSGTRLTVV.

This clone has a single count. The chain couples TRBV7-9 to TRBJ1-1; D not certain. CDR1 SEHNR and CDR2 FQNEAQ come from the germline V gene (reference sequence). There are 14 residues in the CDR3. Between the trimmed V and J ends, which lost 2 bases and 11 bases, there was a span of 18 bases. The CDR3 DNA follows: TGTGCCAGCAGCTTAAAGGGTAAGGAGGGTACGGCTTTCTTT. Residues: CASSLKGKEGTAFF.

This clone was counted once. The chain carries TRBV18 and TRBJ2-1; 10 nucleotides agree with TRBD2. CDR1 is KGHSH, CDR2 LQKENI, per germline. V lost 7 bases and J lost 2; bases outside the gene matches: 2. This CDR3 has 14 residues. This CDR3 reads CASCLAGAYNEQFF. The CDR3 region has the DNA TGTGCCAGCTGTCTAGCGGGGGCCTACAATGAGCAGTTCTTC.

This chain connects TRBV7-2 to TRBJ2-1; TRBD2 matches 7 bases. From germline, CDR1 is SGHTA and CDR2 FQGNSA. This CDR3 region has 15 residues. The trim removed 4 bases at V and 2 bases at J, leaving 5 bases unmatched. The CDR3 protein is CASSSVGTTYNEQFF. CDR3 sequence (DNA): TGTGCCAGCAGCTCCGTGGGGACTACCTACAATGAGCAGTTCTTC.

This chain uses TRBV11-2 with TRBJ1-2; 10 nucleotides match TRBD1. The CDR3 covers 14 residues. Per the germline V gene, CDR1 is SGHAT and CDR2 is FQNNGV. J was trimmed by 8 bases and V by 3 bases; bases with no gene match: 6. CDR3 region: CASSFLTGGGGYTF. The CDR3 coding sequence is TGTGCCAGCAGCTTTTTGACAGGGGGCGGCGGCTACACCTTC.

The V gene is TRBV2, the J gene TRBJ1-5; maybe TRBD1 (6 bases). The CDR3 is made up of 15 amino acids. Trimming left V 8 bases short and J 4 bases short, with 18 bases between. Germline values: CDR1 SNHLY, CDR2 FYNNEI. The CDR3 loop is CASGRDTGFNQPQHF. The CDR3 coding sequence is TGTGCCAGCGGACGGGACACGGGTTTTAATCAGCCCCAGCATTTT.